Sequencing of this T cell receptor beta chain was carried out in a study of shared clonotypes between healthy human individuals. As for this clone: Its antigen remains unidentified.

Source study methods: ImmunoSEQ sequences covered only the junction and lacked quality scores; filtering therefore differed. The data were produced by immunoSEQ multiplex PCR, yet TCRdb's version contains in-frame clones alone and is incomplete. The V and J calls and clone size are taken from that table; D and trimming were inferred from the DNA. The sample consists of around 2.5 million clones, 80% to 95% of them appearing once. The study, taken as a whole, reports: What limited the represented genetic and exposure-history diversity was the small number of donors. Larger richness was generally estimated for naive than memory subsets.

Sequenced: naive CD4+ T cells from PBMCs. Subset here: CD45RA+ positively selected. The clonotype was recovered from a man younger than 30 in good health. Some clones in this sample may be carry-over from other donors' samples.

CDR3 nucleotide sequence: TGTGCCACCAGCAGAGCTATAAATATACTAGCCAAAAACATTCAGTACTTC. This encodes CATSRAINILAKNIQYF. The rearrangement joins TRBV15 to TRBJ2-4; unclear D gene. This CDR3 has 17 residues. Trimming removed 1 base from V and 0 bases from J, with 13 bases in between. The germline V gene has CDR1 LNHNV and CDR2 YYDKDF (reference sequence).